This T cell receptor (beta chain) was documented in a study of cytomegalovirus exposure and HLA in healthy donors. Unrecorded immune exposures were likely, despite nominal health at sampling. Note on this clone: Its matching antigen is unknown.

PCR involved 60 Vbeta and 13 Jbeta primers. Clones were sequenced by immunoSEQ multiplex PCR, and TCRdb holds only the in-frame ones, with some missing. The sample contains over 60,000 clones, 60% to 85% of which appear only once. V was clipped by 8 bases and J by 2 bases; unmatched bases: 8. Germline loops: CDR1 MDHEN, CDR2 SYDVKM. This CDR3 has 15 amino acids. Points from the study as a whole: Reports described diagnosis of cytomegalovirus status by the classifier as highly specific and sensitive. In a later analysis, V- and J-gene trimming of beta chains associated with a DCLRE1C missense variant, replicated independently. Rarity marked most TCR sequences, yet some public TCRs occurred in many donors.

The sequenced sample was PBMCs. The rearrangement uses TRBV28 and TRBJ2-7; 11 bases fit TRBD2. This TCR was sampled from a man in his 70s in good health and CMV-seronegative. The CDR3 protein is CASYLAGGNPYEQYF. The CDR3 DNA reads as TGTGCCAGCTATCTAGCGGGGGGTAATCCCTACGAGCAGTACTTC.